A single sample gave rise to the 25 T cell receptor beta chains below, sequenced in a study of blood T cell repertoires in COVID-19. The data were produced by immunoSEQ multiplex PCR, yet TCRdb's version contains in-frame clones alone and is incomplete. The sample contains around 250,000 clones, 85% of which appear only once. The sample comprised PBMCs or T cells enriched from blood (not recorded which). Source of these receptors: a woman between 50 and 59 years old with acute COVID-19.

This clone showed up just once. The chain is built from TRBV6-5 and TRBJ1-1, with 8 bases that match TRBD1. In germline, CDR1 is MNHEY, CDR2 SVGAGI. This CDR3 spans 14 amino acids. The V gene end was trimmed by 7 bases and the J gene end by 1 base; junction bases not matched to a gene: 5. In DNA, the CDR3 is TGTGCCAGCACCCCGACAGGGGCGAACACTGAAGCTTTCTTT. It codes for CASTPTGANTEAFF.

The V and J genes are TRBV5-1 and TRBJ2-1; 8 nucleotides line up with TRBD2. V gave up 3 bases and J gave up 7 bases; unmatched junction bases: 12. Germline lookup yields CDR1 SGHRS and CDR2 YFSETQ. The CDR3 spans 16 residues. CDR3 protein: CASSSLAGGAGNEQFF. The CDR3, as DNA: TGCGCCAGCAGCTCCTTAGCCGGGGGGGCAGGGAATGAGCAGTTCTTC. Looking up the rest from reference TRBV5-1 and TRBJ2-1 gives the full variable domain: KAGVTQTPRYLIKTRGQQVTLSCSPISGHRSVSWYQQTPGQGLQFLFEYFSETQRNKGNFPGRFSGRQFSNSRSEMNVSTLELGDSALYLCASSSLAGGAGNEQFFGPGTRLTVL.

This chain joins TRBV6-5 and TRBJ1-1; TRBD1 might be the D (5 bases). This CDR3 region has 14 residues. In germline, CDR1 is MNHEY, CDR2 SVGAGI. Trimming removed 5 bases at V and 0 bases at J, with 10 bases between. CDR3 nucleotides: TGTGCCAGCAGTCGACAGACGGTGAACACTGAAGCTTTCTTT. This gives the protein CASSRQTVNTEAFF.

The CDR3 is CASSDYLGGSEAFF. CDR3 coding DNA: TGTGCCAGCAGTGATTACCTAGGGGGATCTGAAGCTTTCTTT. J is TRBJ1-1 and V is TRBV25-1, with a tentative D call TRBD1 (6 bases). V was pared by 3 bases and J by 6 bases, with 14 bases between. Germline CDR1 and CDR2: MGHDK and SYGVNS. CDR3 length: 14 amino acids.

This chain joins TRBV19 and TRBJ2-2, with D possibly TRBD1 on 6 matching bases. V dropped 3 bases and J dropped 6 bases, with 8 bases sitting between them. Germline CDR1 reads LNHDA; CDR2 reads SQIVND (reference sequence). There are 13 residues in the CDR3. CDR3 nucleotide sequence: TGTGCCAGTAGTATGACAGGCCCCGGGGAGCTGTTTTTT. This sequence encodes CASSMTGPGELFF.

V and J are TRBV28 and TRBJ1-5; D unresolved. Germline V lookup: CDR1 MDHEN, CDR2 SYDVKM. This CDR3 is built from 15 residues. V shed 10 bases and J shed 2 bases, with 18 bases lying between them. CDR3 region: CAITSGAIGNQPQHF. In DNA form, the CDR3 reads TGTGCCATTACTTCAGGCGCAATAGGCAATCAGCCCCAGCATTTT. The whole variable domain, filled in from reference TRBV28 and TRBJ1-5, reads DVKVTQSSRYLVKRTGEKVFLECVQDMDHENMFWYRQDPGLGLRLIYFSYDVKMKEKGDIPEGYSVSREKKERFSLILESASTNQTSMYLCAITSGAIGNQPQHFGDGTRLSIL.

V and J are TRBV5-6 and TRBJ1-4; 7 bases align to TRBD1. The CDR3 is 19 amino acids. J gave up 7 bases and V 3 bases, and 21 bases lay outside the gene matches. Per germline, CDR1 SGHDT and CDR2 YYEEEE. The CDR3 DNA reads as TGTGCCAGCAGCTCCGAGACTCACGGACAGGCCAATGAACTTGAAAAACTGTTTTTT. This gives the protein CASSSETHGQANELEKLFF.

In the case of this clone: In the same sample, other DNA sequences code for this CDR3. The chain couples TRBV3-1 (or the pseudogene TRBV3-2) to TRBJ2-7, with TRBD1 as a possible D gene (6 bases). Trimming shortened V by 1 base and J by 6 bases, and 7 bases separated the two germline ends. The CDR3 is 12 amino acids. Germline V gene lookup returns CDR1 LGHDT and CDR2 YNNKEL (reference sequence). DNA of the CDR3: TGTGCCAGCAGCCAAGCAGGGGTCGAGCAGTACTTC. Protein: CASSQAGVEQYF.

This chain uses TRBV7-9 with TRBJ1-1; the D is unclear. V shed 4 bases and J shed 0 bases, with 9 bases lying between them. CDR1 is SEHNR and CDR2 is FQNEAQ in the germline V gene (reference sequence). The CDR3 covers 14 residues. The CDR3: CASSSGWMNTEAFF. The CDR3 nucleotides are TGTGCCAGCAGCTCGGGGTGGATGAACACTGAAGCTTTCTTT.

This clone showed up just once. This chain joins TRBV6-2 or TRBV6-3 and TRBJ2-3; no clear D gene. Germline V gene sequence: CDR1 MNHEY, CDR2 SVGEGT. The CDR3 is 12 residues long. With 5 bases removed from V and 3 bases from J, the gap between germline ends came to 6 bases. For the CDR3, the DNA is TGTGCCAGCAGTACAACGACAGATACGCAGTATTTT. This sequence encodes CASSTTTDTQYF.

The chain joins TRBV29-1 to TRBJ1-2, with 12 bases matching TRBD1. Germline V gene lookup returns CDR1 SQVTM and CDR2 ANQGSEA. V lost 1 base to trimming and J lost 4 bases; unmatched junction nucleotides: 7. This CDR3 has 16 residues. Here the CDR3 DNA reads TGCAGCGTTGAAGGGGACAGGGGGCGCTTGGGCTATGGCTACACCTTC. It is translated as CSVEGDRGRLGYGYTF.

This chain joins TRBV27 and TRBJ2-5, with D possibly being TRBD2 (7 bases). CDR3 length equals 17 residues. V was cut by 2 bases and J by 5 bases, with 21 bases left in between. Germline lookup yields CDR1 MNHEY and CDR2 SMNVEV (reference sequence). The CDR3 DNA follows: TGTGCCAGCAGTTTAAGGGGGGGCAGGGGACTCGGTGAGACCCAGTACTTC. Amino acids: CASSLRGGRGLGETQYF.

This chain uses TRBV6-5 with TRBJ1-6; a possible D gene is TRBD1 (6 bases). V dropped 8 bases and J dropped 3 bases, with 11 bases sitting between them. Per germline, CDR1 MNHEY and CDR2 SVGAGI. This CDR3 comprises 14 residues. The CDR3 protein is CASGPGDYNSPLHF. For the CDR3, the DNA is TGTGCCAGCGGACCAGGGGACTATAATTCACCCCTCCACTTT.

This chain uses TRBV2 with TRBJ1-5; D is uncertain. In germline, CDR1 is SNHLY, CDR2 FYNNEI. This CDR3 region has 13 residues. Trimming removed 6 bases from V and 8 bases from J, with 14 bases in between. CDR3 in DNA: TGTGCCAGCAGCACGGACGTGCGGGAGCCCCAGCATTTT. This translates into CASSTDVREPQHF. Complete variable domain (other parts from reference TRBV2 and TRBJ1-5): EPEVTQTPSHQVTQMGQEVILRCVPISNHLYFYWYRQILGQKVEFLVSFYNNEISEKSEIFDDQFSVERPDGSNFTLKIRSTKLEDSAMYFCASSTDVREPQHFGDGTRLSIL.

The V gene is TRBV7-3, the J gene TRBJ1-1; 9 positions agree with TRBD1. This CDR3 comprises 14 residues. After removal of 6 bases from V and 3 bases from J, the junction contained 5 bases not matched to a gene. From germline, CDR1 is SGHTA and CDR2 FQGTGA. The CDR3: CASSSHRGHTEAFF. DNA for the CDR3: TGTGCCAGCAGTTCCCACAGGGGGCACACTGAAGCTTTCTTT.

The chain links TRBV29-1 to TRBJ1-2; 7 nucleotides line up with TRBD1. Per the germline V gene, CDR1 is SQVTM and CDR2 is ANQGSEA. V dropped 4 bases and J dropped 5; count of bases not matched to a gene: 7. CDR3 length: 13 amino acids. CDR3 DNA sequence: TGCAGCGTTGCAGGGGGGATCGGTTATGGCTACACCTTC. It yields the protein CSVAGGIGYGYTF.

There are a few counts of this clone. CDR3 coding DNA: TGTGCCAGCCAGCGGGACCCAAATGAAGGGGAGCTGTTTTTT. Its translation: CASQRDPNEGELFF. The chain joins TRBV7-8 to TRBJ2-2; the match to TRBD2 covers 7 bases. The CDR3 spans 14 residues. The junction had 11 bases not matched to a gene; V was cut back by 8 bases and J by 8 bases. Germline V gene sequence: CDR1 SGHVS, CDR2 FQNEAQ.

This chain uses TRBV3-1 (or the pseudogene TRBV3-2) with TRBJ1-1, with 7 bases that match TRBD1. The CDR3 sequence is 14 residues long. Germline-derived CDR1 and CDR2 are LGHDT and YNNKEL (reference sequence). J lost 3 bases, V lost 6 bases, and 7 bases had no gene match. The CDR3: CASSRGQAYTEAFF. The CDR3 nucleotides read TGTGCCAGCAGTCGAGGACAGGCCTACACTGAAGCTTTCTTT.

The chain recombines TRBV5-6 with TRBJ2-3; D possibly corresponds to TRBD2 (6 bases). V shed 4 bases and J shed 6 bases, with 9 bases lying between them. Per the germline V gene, CDR1 is SGHDT and CDR2 is YYEEEE. The CDR3 contains 12 residues. The CDR3, as DNA: TGTGCCAGCAGCCGACGGGGGGATACGCAGTATTTT. It translates to CASSRRGDTQYF.

The V and J genes are TRBV5-1 and TRBJ2-1, with 9 bases lining up with TRBD1. V trimming: 3 bases; J trimming: 4 bases; junction bases outside the gene matches: 8. Germline V gives CDR1 SGHRS, CDR2 YFSETQ. This CDR3 has 16 amino acids. The CDR3 reads CASSSQAGQGYNEQFF. DNA for the CDR3: TGCGCCAGCAGCTCCCAAGCGGGACAGGGTTACAATGAGCAGTTCTTC.

The chain has TRBV3-1 (or the pseudogene TRBV3-2) and TRBJ2-7, with TRBD2 matching over 10 bases. The CDR3 extends over 14 amino acids. Germline CDR1 reads LGHDT; CDR2 reads YNNKEL (reference sequence). The V segment lost 6 bases and the J segment 7 bases; nucleotides outside the gene matches: 9. The CDR3: CASRELAGSGEQYF. The DNA of the CDR3 is TGTGCCAGCAGGGAACTAGCGGGGTCCGGGGAGCAGTACTTC.

The chain carries TRBV10-3 and TRBJ1-2; 7 nucleotides line up with TRBD1. The junction had 7 bases not matched to a gene; V was cut back by 7 bases and J by 8 bases. The CDR3 length is 12 residues. Germline V gives CDR1 ENHRY, CDR2 SYGVKD. Here the CDR3 reads CAITTDRTGYTF. The CDR3 nucleotides are TGTGCCATCACCACGGACAGGACGGGCTACACCTTC.

J is TRBJ2-3 and V is TRBV12-5, with D maybe TRBD1 (6 bases). Trimming pared 5 bases from V and 1 base from J, leaving 10 bases between. Germline V gene sequence: CDR1 LGHNT, CDR2 FRNRAP. This CDR3 has 14 amino acids. CDR3: CASGPGQRTDTQYF. DNA of the CDR3: TGTGCTAGTGGTCCAGGACAGCGCACAGATACGCAGTATTTT.

The rearrangement uses TRBV7-2 and TRBJ1-5; D may be TRBD1 (6 bases). Germline assignment: CDR1 SGHTA and CDR2 FQGNSA. Trimming shortened V by 3 bases and J by 5 bases, and 11 bases separated the two germline ends. This CDR3 has 14 residues. CDR3 bases: TGTGCCAGCAGCTTTACAGGGTTGGATCAGCCCCAGCATTTT. This encodes CASSFTGLDQPQHF. Looking up the rest from reference TRBV7-2 and TRBJ1-5 gives the full variable domain: GAGVSQSPSNKVTEKGKDVELRCDPISGHTALYWYRQSLGQGLEFLIYFQGNSAPDKSGLPSDRFSAERTGGSVSTLTIQRTQQEDSAVYLCASSFTGLDQPQHFGDGTRLSIL.

The chain couples TRBV18 to TRBJ1-2; 8 bases line up with TRBD1. Germline loops: CDR1 KGHSH, CDR2 LQKENI. Germline trimming cut 1 base from V and 8 bases from J; bases unmatched to any gene: 3. CDR3 length equals 13 residues. In nucleotides, the CDR3 is TGTGCCAGCTCACCACTACAGGGGGAGGGCTACACCTTC. This translates into CASSPLQGEGYTF.